This T cell receptor beta chain was recovered during a study of cytomegalovirus exposure and HLA in healthy donors. 60 Vbeta and 13 Jbeta primers were used in PCR. Profiling relied on immunoSEQ multiplex PCR, and the TCRdb table lists in-frame clones only, not all of them. There are approximately 120,000 clones in the sample, with roughly 2.7% held by the top ten. This CDR3 comprises 14 residues. Trimming took 8 bases from V and 0 from J, leaving 13 bases between them. In germline, CDR1 is LNHNV, CDR2 YYDKDF (reference sequence). The genes are TRBV15 and TRBJ1-1; unclear D gene. The sequence came from a young man in good health and CMV-seronegative. The sequenced sample was PBMCs. CDR3 nucleotides: TGTGCCACCGCGGCCAAGACCATGAACACTGAAGCTTTCTTT. The encoded protein is CATAAKTMNTEAFF. The whole variable domain, remainder taken from reference TRBV15 and TRBJ1-1, is DAMVIQNPRYQVTQFGKPVTLSCSQTLNHNVMYWYQQKSSQAPKLLFHYYDKDFNNEADTPDNFQSRRPNTSFCFLDIRSPGLGDTAMYLCATAAKTMNTEAFFGQGTRLTVV.